This TCR beta chain appears in the sequencing data of a study of T cell responses to AZD1222 COVID-19 vaccine. As for this clone: Its antigen is unidentified.

Repertoires were generated with immunoSEQ multiplex PCR, while TCRdb's copy carries only in-frame clones and drops some. The table records fewer than 200,000 clones, around 94% of them present only once. There are 14 residues in the CDR3. CDR1 is SGHNT, CDR2 YYREEE, per germline (reference sequence). Trimming stripped 4 bases from V and 4 bases from J, with 14 bases between. Findings and limits, study-wide: Donors in the cohort were predominantly white British and more often female, and clonal diversity was possibly underestimated.

Sequenced material: peripheral blood, taken on day 0 of AZD1222 vaccination. This clonotype was sampled from an adult in good health. The chain couples TRBV5-4 to TRBJ1-1; a possible D gene is TRBD1 (6 bases). CDR3 DNA: TGTGCCAGCAGCCGGGGGGCCTGGGGCACTGAAGCTTTCTTT. Translating it yields CASSRGAWGTEAFF.